These T cell receptor beta chains were read from a single sample in a study of neoadjuvant anti-PD-1 for oral cavity cancer. The protocol was immunoSEQ multiplex PCR, while the TCRdb copy is restricted to in-frame clones and leaves out a portion. The sample records 12,000 to 15,000 clones, about 67% being singletons. The sample in question was PBMCs, obtained before nivolumab (anti-PD-1) treatment. The source is a person between 40 and 85 years old with oral cavity squamous cell carcinoma. Each CDR3 is given with its conserved first and last residue. Each record gives: J gene, D gene, V gene, clone size, CDR3 protein, CDR3 DNA. D genes are given only for firm matches. Rows may omit the clone size; those that give it use once, few, many or a size class.

j_gene: TRBJ2-7
d_gene: TRBD1
v_gene: TRBV29-1
abundance: .
CDR3aa: CSVVLGQTVEEQYF
CDR3nt: TGCAGCGTCGTGCTGGGACAGACGGTTGAAGAGCAGTACTTC

j_gene: TRBJ1-1
d_gene: .
v_gene: TRBV27
abundance: .
CDR3aa: CASRPSGGGELNTEAFF
CDR3nt: TGTGCCAGCAGACCAAGTGGGGGCGGGGAACTGAACACTGAAGCTTTCTTT

j_gene: TRBJ1-4
d_gene: .
v_gene: TRBV5-6
abundance: once
CDR3aa: CASSLAGFTTNEKLFF
CDR3nt: TGTGCCAGCAGCTTAGCGGGATTTACAACTAATGAAAAACTGTTTTTT

j_gene: TRBJ1-6
d_gene: .
v_gene: TRBV25-1
abundance: .
CDR3aa: CASSDRFPYHHSPLHF
CDR3nt: TGTGCCAGCAGCGACAGGTTCCCGTACCACCATTCACCCCTCCACTTT

j_gene: TRBJ1-2
d_gene: .
v_gene: TRBV7-2
abundance: .
CDR3aa: CASSLRSRGLDGYTF
CDR3nt: TGTGCCAGCAGCTTAAGGTCCCGGGGGCTGGACGGCTACACCTTC

j_gene: TRBJ2-2
d_gene: .
v_gene: TRBV7-3
abundance: .
CDR3aa: CASSLLTNTGELFF
CDR3nt: TGTGCCAGCAGCTTATTGACGAACACCGGGGAGCTGTTTTTT

j_gene: TRBJ1-3
d_gene: TRBD1
v_gene: TRBV6-1
abundance: few
CDR3aa: CASRMTGGAGNTIYF
CDR3nt: TGTGCCAGCAGGATGACAGGGGGTGCTGGAAACACCATATATTTT

j_gene: TRBJ2-7
d_gene: .
v_gene: TRBV28
abundance: .
CDR3aa: CASSRTASYEQYF
CDR3nt: TGTGCCAGCTCGAGGACAGCATCCTACGAGCAGTACTTC

j_gene: TRBJ2-7
d_gene: TRBD1
v_gene: TRBV5-6
abundance: few
CDR3aa: CASSPGTGATRTQFVQYF
CDR3nt: TGTGCCAGCAGCCCTGGGACAGGGGCCACTAGGACTCAGTTCGTGCAGTACTTC

j_gene: TRBJ1-3
d_gene: .
v_gene: TRBV19
abundance: .
CDR3aa: CASSSPFSGNTIYF
CDR3nt: TGTGCCAGTAGTTCTCCGTTCTCTGGAAACACCATATATTTT

j_gene: TRBJ2-3
d_gene: TRBD1
v_gene: TRBV11-2
abundance: .
CDR3aa: CASSQQPGTGSDTQYF
CDR3nt: TGTGCCAGCAGCCAACAACCCGGGACAGGGTCAGATACGCAGTATTTT

j_gene: TRBJ2-1
d_gene: .
v_gene: TRBV11-2
abundance: .
CDR3aa: CASSLVVRSNEQFF
CDR3nt: TGTGCCAGCAGCTTAGTCGTCAGGAGCAATGAGCAGTTCTTC

j_gene: TRBJ1-1
d_gene: .
v_gene: TRBV19
abundance: .
CDR3aa: CASSMGTTNTEAFF
CDR3nt: TGTGCCAGTAGTATGGGGACGACGAACACTGAAGCTTTCTTT

j_gene: TRBJ1-1
d_gene: .
v_gene: TRBV5-1
abundance: .
CDR3aa: CASTRSESMNTEAFF
CDR3nt: TGCGCCAGCACACGGAGTGAATCAATGAACACTGAAGCTTTCTTT

j_gene: TRBJ2-5
d_gene: TRBD2
v_gene: TRBV5-1
abundance: .
CDR3aa: CASSLGGSYETQYF
CDR3nt: TGCGCCAGCAGCTTGGGCGGGAGTTACGAGACCCAGTACTTC

j_gene: TRBJ2-1
d_gene: .
v_gene: TRBV11-2
abundance: .
CDR3aa: CASRGAGGEQFF
CDR3nt: TGTGCCAGCCGAGGAGCGGGCGGCGAGCAGTTCTTC

j_gene: TRBJ2-1
d_gene: .
v_gene: TRBV5-1
abundance: .
CDR3aa: CASSQNPGTAHNEQFF
CDR3nt: TGCGCCAGCTCCCAAAACCCCGGGACTGCACACAATGAGCAGTTCTTC

j_gene: TRBJ1-1
d_gene: .
v_gene: TRBV5-4
abundance: few
CDR3aa: CASSTPGPRNTEAFF
CDR3nt: TGTGCCAGCAGCACCCCAGGCCCTCGGAACACTGAAGCTTTCTTT

j_gene: TRBJ1-1
d_gene: .
v_gene: TRBV6-5
abundance: .
CDR3aa: CASSYDLYGPEAFF
CDR3nt: TGTGCCAGCAGTTACGATCTATACGGGCCTGAAGCTTTCTTT

j_gene: TRBJ2-1
d_gene: .
v_gene: TRBV4-2
abundance: .
CDR3aa: CASSPDQGYNEQFF
CDR3nt: TGTGCCAGCAGCCCCGATCAGGGCTACAATGAGCAGTTCTTC